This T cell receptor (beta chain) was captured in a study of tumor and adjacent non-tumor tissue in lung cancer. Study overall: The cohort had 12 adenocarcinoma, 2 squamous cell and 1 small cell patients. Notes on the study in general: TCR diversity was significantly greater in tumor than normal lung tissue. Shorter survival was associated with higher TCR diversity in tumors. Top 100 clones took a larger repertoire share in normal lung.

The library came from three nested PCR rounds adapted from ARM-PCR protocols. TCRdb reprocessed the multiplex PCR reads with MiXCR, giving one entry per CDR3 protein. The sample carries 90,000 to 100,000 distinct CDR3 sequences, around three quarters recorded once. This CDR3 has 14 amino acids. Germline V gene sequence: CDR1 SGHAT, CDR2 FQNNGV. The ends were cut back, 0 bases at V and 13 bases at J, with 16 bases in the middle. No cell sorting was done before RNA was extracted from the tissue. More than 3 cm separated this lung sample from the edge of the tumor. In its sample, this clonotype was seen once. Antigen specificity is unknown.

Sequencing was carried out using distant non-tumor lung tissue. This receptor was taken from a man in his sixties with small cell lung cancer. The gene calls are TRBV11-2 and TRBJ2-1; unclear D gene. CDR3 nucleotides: TGTGCCAGCAGCTTAGAGGCGGTGTTGGTTCCCCAGTTCTTC. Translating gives CASSLEAVLVPQFF.